This T cell receptor beta chain was retrieved from a study of graft-versus-host responses after intestinal transplantation. Study-level points and caveats: High graft-versus-host to host-versus-graft clonal ratios were seen in allografts of patients with graft-donor T cell macrochimerism.

This clone appeared once. Its antigen is unknown. Trimming cost V 8 bases and J 4 bases; bases outside gene matches: 5. CDR1 MNHNS and CDR2 SASEGT come from the germline V gene. This CDR3 has 14 amino acids. Produced via immunoSEQ multiplex PCR; TCRdb's table is partial and in-frame only. The sample carries more than 100,000 clones, roughly 93% recorded once. The specimen was unstimulated CD4+ T cells sorted from spleen or lymph node cells, collected before intestinal transplant. This clonotype was sampled from a human donor who received an intestinal transplant. The V gene is TRBV6-1, the J gene TRBJ2-2; TRBD2 matches 9 bases. The CDR3 DNA reads as TGTGCCAGCGTAGCGGGAGTCGGCACCGGGGAGCTGTTTTTT. Protein sequence: CASVAGVGTGELFF.